This T cell receptor beta chain was identified in a study of blood T cell repertoires in COVID-19. At the level of the study: Samples came from the United States, Italy and Spain, spanning acute and convalescent COVID-19.

As originally analysed: Estimated nucleated cell counts came from reference gene primer amplification. The method was immunoSEQ multiplex PCR; TCRdb's version includes in-frame clones alone and lacks a portion of them. V and J calls and clone size are given by that table; D and trimming were obtained from the DNA. This sample carries some 230,000 clones, 70% to 90% of them seen once, and the ten largest clones take under 3.5%. The origin of this receptor is a man aged 50-59 years who had recovered from COVID-19. The sequenced material came from peripheral blood.

The DNA for the CDR3 is TGTGCCTGGAGCCCTAAAAGGGGCGGGAAAAGCTCCTATAATTCACCCCTCCACTTT. Protein sequence: CAWSPKRGGKSSYNSPLHF. The chain joins TRBV30 to TRBJ1-6; tentative D call: TRBD1 (5 bases). CDR1 and CDR2 from the germline V gene are GTSNPN and SVGIG (reference sequence). The ends were cut back, 3 bases at V and 0 bases at J, with 21 bases in the middle. This CDR3 is built from 19 residues.